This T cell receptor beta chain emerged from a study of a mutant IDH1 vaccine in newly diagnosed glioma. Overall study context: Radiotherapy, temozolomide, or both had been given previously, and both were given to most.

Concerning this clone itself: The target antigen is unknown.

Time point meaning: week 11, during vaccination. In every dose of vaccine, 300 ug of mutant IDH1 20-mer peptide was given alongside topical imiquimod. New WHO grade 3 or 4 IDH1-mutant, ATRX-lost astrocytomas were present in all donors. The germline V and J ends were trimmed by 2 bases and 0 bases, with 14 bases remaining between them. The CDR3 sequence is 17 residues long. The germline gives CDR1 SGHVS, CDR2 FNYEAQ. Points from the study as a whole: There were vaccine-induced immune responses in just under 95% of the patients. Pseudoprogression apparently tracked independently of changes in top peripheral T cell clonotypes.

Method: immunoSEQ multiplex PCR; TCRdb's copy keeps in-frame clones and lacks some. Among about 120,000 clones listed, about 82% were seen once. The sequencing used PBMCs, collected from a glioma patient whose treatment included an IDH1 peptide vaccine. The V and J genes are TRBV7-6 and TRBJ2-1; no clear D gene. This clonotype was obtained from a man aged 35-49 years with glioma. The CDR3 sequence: CASSLYNRPSSYNEQFF. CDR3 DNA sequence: TGTGCCAGCAGCTTATATAACCGACCAAGCTCCTACAATGAGCAGTTCTTC.